This T cell receptor (beta chain) was recorded in a study of OX40 agonist ivuxolimab in advanced cancers. The wider study: Patient treatment consisted of intravenous ivuxolimab administration every 2 weeks at 0.01 to 10 mg/kg. From 23 to 79 years was the age range, with a mean of roughly 64 years, and 70% to 85% were male. Two cutaneous melanoma patients and one hepatocellular carcinoma patient, three in all, had partial responses.

Germline V gene data show CDR1 as SNHLY and CDR2 as FYNNEI. V shed 6 bases, J shed 5 bases, and the junction held 9 bases outside the gene matches. The CDR3 runs 14 residues. General study findings and limits: Some patients who did not respond also had low normalized T-cell clonal expansion.

Libraries were prepared by immunoSEQ multiplex PCR; TCRdb keeps only in-frame clonotypes and omits some of them. Here the sample spans roughly 80,000 clones, around 82% being singletons. This clone was detected a few times. Its matching antigen is unknown. This chain joins TRBV2 and TRBJ1-1, with 7 bases matching TRBD1. Sequenced material: CD4+ or CD8+ T cells sorted from blood, taken in a trial of the OX40 agonist ivuxolimab. The TCR comes from an adult with an advanced solid tumor such as melanoma, head and neck, liver or kidney cancer. CDR3 loop: CASRRQGGYTEAFF. CDR3 in DNA: TGTGCCAGCAGGAGACAGGGAGGATATACTGAAGCTTTCTTT.